This note documents a single T cell receptor beta chain sequence. Its specificity is not known. The record originates from a study of cytomegalovirus exposure and HLA in healthy donors. The study, taken as a whole, reports: DRB1 had the most TCR associations and HLA-C the fewest, a later analysis found, with rates varying by HLA locus. The productive fraction for most TCR beta V segments was about 87% or about 30% in an earlier analysis. The classifier reportedly diagnosed cytomegalovirus status with high specificity and sensitivity.

The ends were cut back, 4 bases at V and 8 bases at J, with 17 bases in the middle. CDR1 is LGHNA and CDR2 is YSLEER in the germline V gene. CDR3 length: 15 residues. 13 Jbeta primers and 60 Vbeta primers were used for the PCR. In the original processing: It was a later analysis that counted about 80 million unique TCR beta chains, of which some 10 million were shared. This table comes from immunoSEQ multiplex PCR, and its TCRdb copy is limited to in-frame clones, with some not included. That table furnishes V, J and clone size, whereas the DNA furnished D and trimming. Of about 160,000 clones listed, approximately 70% are singletons.

The sequenced sample consisted of PBMCs. The chain links TRBV4-3 to TRBJ1-4; the D gene is possibly TRBD1 (6 bases). The source of this sequence is a man aged 35 to 55 in good health and CMV-seropositive. This CDR3 reads CASSPKGGAGEKLFF. CDR3 bases: TGCGCCAGCAGCCCGAAGGGGGGGGCAGGAGAAAAACTGTTTTTT.